This T cell receptor beta chain was retrieved from a study of response to subunit inactivated influenza vaccine. Broader study findings: Only a handful of new T cells, the authors suggested, are recruited with each seasonal influenza vaccination.

V was clipped by 7 bases and J by 0 bases, with 16 bases between them. This CDR3 is 15 amino acids long. In germline, CDR1 is MDHEN, CDR2 SYDVKM. This clonotype appeared many times. The antigen remains unidentified. Using its own MiXCR run on the RT-PCR reads, TCRdb lists one record per CDR3 protein. The sample lists hundreds of thousands of distinct CDR3 sequences, about 15% seen once, with 6% to 7% in the top ten. This TCR came from a man between 50 and 59 years old who received an inactivated influenza vaccine. The source material was PBMCs from blood, sampled roughly 15 days before vaccination. The rearrangement uses TRBV28 and TRBJ2-7; D possibly corresponds to TRBD1 (6 bases). The CDR3, as DNA: TGTGCCAGCACCCCCACGGGACATCACTCCTACGAGCAGTACTTC. This translates into CASTPTGHHSYEQYF.